This T cell receptor (beta chain) comes out of a study of blood T cell repertoires in COVID-19. Study context: Acute and convalescent COVID-19 specimens originated in the United States, Italy and Spain. Sample material is recorded as cDNA or gDNA derived from T cells, B-cell-depleted T cells, or PBMCs.

In the source study's methods: Reference gene primers were amplified, and this amplification served to estimate nucleated cell counts. Profiled with immunoSEQ multiplex PCR; TCRdb holds only in-frame clones, not every one. Clonal size and the V and J genes are those of that table, whereas D and trimming came from the DNA. The sample has 97,000 or so clones; approximately 86% are singletons. The germline V gene encodes CDR1 SGHRS and CDR2 YFSETQ. The CDR3 extends over 15 amino acids. The V end was cut by 0 bases, the J end by 8 bases, with 17 bases between. This clone was found a few times. The chain carries TRBV5-1 and TRBJ1-2; maybe TRBD1 (5 bases). The receptor was derived from a woman aged 45-59 years with COVID-19, enrolled during active disease. The material sequenced was peripheral blood. In DNA form, the CDR3 reads TGCGCCAGCAGCTTGGGGGGCGGAGACATTGGCGGCTACACCTTC. Its protein product is CASSLGGGDIGGYTF.